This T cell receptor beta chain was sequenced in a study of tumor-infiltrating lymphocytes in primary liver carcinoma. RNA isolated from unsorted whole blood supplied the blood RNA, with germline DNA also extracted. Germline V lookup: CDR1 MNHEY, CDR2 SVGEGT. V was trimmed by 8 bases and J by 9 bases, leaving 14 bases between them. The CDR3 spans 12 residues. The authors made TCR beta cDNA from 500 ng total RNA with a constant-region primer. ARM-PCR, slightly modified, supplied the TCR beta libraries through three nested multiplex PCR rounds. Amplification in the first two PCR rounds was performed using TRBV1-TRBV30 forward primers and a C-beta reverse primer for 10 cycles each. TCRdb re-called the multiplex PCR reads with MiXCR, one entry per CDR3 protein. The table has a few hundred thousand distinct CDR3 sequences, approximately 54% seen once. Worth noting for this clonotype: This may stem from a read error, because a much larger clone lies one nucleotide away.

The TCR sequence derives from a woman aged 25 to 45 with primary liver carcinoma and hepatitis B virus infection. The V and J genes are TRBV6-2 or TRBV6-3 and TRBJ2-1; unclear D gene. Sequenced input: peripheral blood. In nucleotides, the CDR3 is TGTGCCAGCGGTGGCATGATGGGTGAGCAGTTCTTC. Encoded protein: CASGGMMGEQFF.